The T cell receptor beta chain described here comes from a study of cytomegalovirus exposure and HLA in healthy donors. Study outcomes and limitations: Using the classifier, cytomegalovirus status was reportedly diagnosed with high specificity and sensitivity. In vitro confirmation showed a few CMV-associated chains to be CMV antigen specific. The TCR clusters that emerged in the first cohort tended, a later analysis found, to co-occur in the approximately 130 validation repertoires. The authors listed around 150 TCR beta chains as cytomegalovirus-associated.

Sequencing was performed with immunoSEQ multiplex PCR; in TCRdb, only in-frame clones are kept and a portion is missing. The sample includes 100,000 to 150,000 clones, 80% to 90% of them seen just once. On this clone: What it binds is unknown.

Germline CDR1 GTSNPN, CDR2 SVGIG (reference sequence). The CDR3 is 15 residues long. V was clipped by 0 bases and J by 5 bases; unmatched bases: 6. The chain links TRBV30 to TRBJ2-3, with TRBD2 identical over 9 bases. The receptor comes from a woman under 30 in good health and CMV-seronegative. The sequenced material came from PBMCs. CDR3 sequence reads: CAWSVTGLAGDTQYF. Written as DNA, the CDR3 is TGTGCCTGGAGTGTAACGGGACTAGCTGGAGATACGCAGTATTTT.